The 10 T cell receptor beta chains below all came from one sample that was sequenced in a study of cytomegalovirus exposure and HLA in healthy donors. A multiplex PCR was run with 60 Vbeta primers and 13 Jbeta primers. TCRdb's table, derived via immunoSEQ multiplex PCR, lists solely in-frame clones and lacks some. The repertoire holds more than 130,000 clones, with roughly 80% as singletons. Sequences were obtained from PBMCs. Every receptor here comes from a man aged 35-49 years in good health and CMV-seropositive.

V and J are TRBV7-9 and TRBJ1-1, with 7 bases aligning to TRBD1. Trimming cost V 4 bases and J 0 bases; bases outside gene matches: 14. Germline assignment: CDR1 SEHNR and CDR2 FQNEAQ (reference sequence). This CDR3 has 18 residues. The CDR3 loop is CASSSRRTGLSMNTEAFF. The CDR3 bases are TGTGCCAGCAGCTCAAGGAGGACAGGACTTTCCATGAACACTGAAGCTTTCTTT.

This sequence joins TRBV5-1 and TRBJ2-1; 11 nucleotides align to TRBD2. The ends lost 0 bases at V and 6 bases at J; junction bases unmatched: 8. Germline lookup yields CDR1 SGHRS and CDR2 YFSETQ. There are 17 residues in the CDR3. In DNA, the CDR3 is TGCGCCAGCAGCTTGGCAGTTGGACTAGCGGGTTCCAATGAGCAGTTCTTC. Protein sequence: CASSLAVGLAGSNEQFF.

This rearrangement joins TRBV11-2 to TRBJ2-1, with D possibly being TRBD2 (7 bases). The CDR3 covers 15 residues. The V gene lost 5 bases and the J gene lost 8 bases, with 19 bases spanning the gap. Germline lookup yields CDR1 SGHAT and CDR2 FQNNGV. The CDR3 region is CASSRYLGGPDEQFF. As DNA, the CDR3 is TGTGCCAGCAGCCGATACCTCGGGGGGCCGGATGAGCAGTTCTTC.

This clone was seen only once. The V gene is TRBV4-1, the J gene TRBJ1-2; TRBD1 might be the D (6 bases). From germline, CDR1 is MGHRA and CDR2 YSYEKL. This CDR3 has 14 residues. V dropped 3 bases and J dropped 3 bases, with 11 bases sitting between them. CDR3 sequence (DNA): TGCGCCAGCAGCCACCTGGGGGCTGACTATGGCTACACCTTC. Encoded protein: CASSHLGADYGYTF.

The gene calls are TRBV18 and TRBJ1-1; no clear D gene. V lost 2 bases and J lost 1, with 8 bases in between. This CDR3 has 14 amino acids. Germline V gene sequence: CDR1 KGHSH, CDR2 LQKENI. In DNA, the CDR3 is TGTGCCAGCTCACCAGGCGGCTGGAACACTGAAGCTTTCTTT. It yields the protein CASSPGGWNTEAFF.

This sequence joins TRBV5-5 and TRBJ2-7; no clear D. This CDR3 spans 13 amino acids. Germline V gives CDR1 SGHKS, CDR2 YYEKEE (reference sequence). V was pared by 7 bases and J by 6 bases, with 17 bases between. CDR3 sequence: CASGSRLGCEQYF. CDR3 in DNA: TGTGCCAGCGGGTCGAGGCTAGGCTGCGAGCAGTACTTC.

In regard to this clone: Mismatch with germline at one junction end may stem from a read error. The chain is built from TRBV7-9 and TRBJ1-4; a possible D gene is TRBD1 (5 bases). Germline assignment: CDR1 SEHNR and CDR2 FQNEAQ (reference sequence). This CDR3 has 13 amino acids. CDR3 sequence (DNA): TGTTCCAGCAGCGAGGGGACTTCCGTAAAACTGTTTTTT. Residues: CSSSEGTSVKLFF.

The chain couples TRBV14 to TRBJ1-2, with TRBD1 as a possible D gene (5 bases). Germline V gene lookup returns CDR1 SGHDN and CDR2 FVKESK. V gave up 1 base and J gave up 6 bases, with 18 bases separating them. This CDR3 has 16 amino acids. DNA of the CDR3: TGTGCCAGCAGCCAAGTGGGGGGAAGAATCGACGATGGCTACACCTTC. This gives the protein CASSQVGGRIDDGYTF.

In this sample, this clone turned up once. The chain joins TRBV29-1 to TRBJ2-1; 9 nucleotides line up with TRBD2. V gave up 4 bases and J gave up 7 bases; unmatched junction bases: 8. The CDR3 length is 14 residues. Germline lookup yields CDR1 SQVTM and CDR2 ANQGSEA. CDR3 residues: CSVVFLAGRNEQFF. The DNA of the CDR3 is TGCAGCGTTGTATTTCTAGCGGGGAGGAATGAGCAGTTCTTC.

The J gene is TRBJ1-2, the V gene TRBV2, with D uncertain. This CDR3 region has 11 residues. Trimming pared 11 bases from V and 8 bases from J, leaving 15 bases between. In germline, CDR1 is SNHLY, CDR2 FYNNEI. This CDR3 is CASSSRVGYTF. The CDR3 coding sequence is TGTGCCTCTAGCAGTCGGGTCGGCTACACCTTC.